The 24 T cell receptor beta chains in this list originate from one sample, sequenced in a study of PD-1 blockade in classical Hodgkin lymphoma. The method was immunoSEQ multiplex PCR; TCRdb's version includes in-frame clones alone and lacks a portion of them. The sample holds around 25,000 clones; 80% to 90% are singletons and the top ten take under 9%. No patient escaped relapse after autologous stem cell transplantation, and brentuximab vedotin exposure varied. The material was peripheral blood mononuclear cells (PBMCs), obtained before the second cycle of nivolumab. The receptors shown here come from a human donor with classical Hodgkin lymphoma.

The chain carries TRBV7-6 and TRBJ2-7; D is ambiguous. Germline V lookup: CDR1 SGHVS, CDR2 FNYEAQ. This CDR3 has 13 residues. V lost 2 bases and J lost 0, with 5 bases in between. DNA of the CDR3: TGTGCCAGCAGCTTAAGCTTCTCCTACGAGCAGTACTTC. Its protein is CASSLSFSYEQYF.

The chain couples TRBV9 to TRBJ2-3; D remains unclear. CDR3 length equals 14 residues. CDR1 is SGDLS, CDR2 YYNGEE, per germline. V gave up 4 bases and J gave up 3 bases, with 12 bases separating them. The CDR3: CASSPPGETDTQYF. CDR3 bases: TGTGCCAGCAGCCCCCCTGGGGAAACAGATACGCAGTATTTT. Filled out from reference TRBV9 and TRBJ2-3, the complete variable domain reads DSGVTQTPKHLITATGQRVTLRCSPRSGDLSVYWYQQSLDQGLQFLIQYYNGEERAKGNILERFSAQQFPDLHSELNLSSLELGDSALYFCASSPPGETDTQYFGPGTRLTVL.

The chain combines TRBV5-1 with TRBJ2-5; 8 bases align to TRBD1. V was clipped by 0 bases and J by 1 base; unmatched bases: 2. The CDR3 has 15 residues. Germline V gives CDR1 SGHRS, CDR2 YFSETQ. The CDR3 DNA sequence: TGCGCCAGCAGCTTGGCAGGGGGCCTCCAAGAGACCCAGTACTTC. It translates to CASSLAGGLQETQYF.

This clone has more than one count but fewer than ten. The DNA of the CDR3 is TGTGCCAGCAGCGTAGGGCTAGCGGGGTACTACGAGCAGTACTTC. This codes for CASSVGLAGYYEQYF. This sequence joins TRBV9 and TRBJ2-7, with 9 bases identical to TRBD2. Trimming cost V 0 bases and J 3 bases; bases outside gene matches: 4. Germline values: CDR1 SGDLS, CDR2 YYNGEE. The CDR3 has 15 residues.

V is TRBV7-6 and J is TRBJ2-7; 10 bases agree with TRBD1. Germline loops: CDR1 SGHVS, CDR2 FNYEAQ. This CDR3 comprises 15 residues. The J segment lost 2 bases and the V segment lost 5 bases, leaving 6 bases of the junction unmatched. The CDR3 loop reads CASSPLTGGPYEQYF. The CDR3 bases are TGTGCCAGCAGCCCGTTGACAGGGGGCCCCTACGAGCAGTACTTC.

J is TRBJ2-3 and V is TRBV7-9, with 9 bases fitting TRBD2. Unmatched junction bases numbered 13, after V lost 4 bases and J lost 2 bases. The CDR3 consists of 18 residues. Germline lookup yields CDR1 SEHNR and CDR2 FQNEAQ (reference sequence). CDR3 region: CASSSRLAGWGDTDTQYF. CDR3 sequence (DNA): TGTGCCAGCAGCTCCCGGCTAGCGGGGTGGGGGGACACAGATACGCAGTATTTT.

The CDR3 DNA reads as TGTGCCAGCAGCGTTTCAGGGTCCCCAGGCAATGAGCAGTTCTTC. This codes for CASSVSGSPGNEQFF. This chain links TRBV9 with TRBJ2-1; a weak D match, TRBD1 (5 bases). The germline gives CDR1 SGDLS, CDR2 YYNGEE. Trimming took off 2 bases at V and 6 bases at J, with 15 bases between the two ends. CDR3 length: 15 amino acids.

The CDR3 sequence is CASSPSGVSGELFF. The CDR3 DNA reads TGTGCCAGCAGCCCGTCCGGGGTGAGCGGGGAGCTGTTTTTT. V is TRBV4-2 and J is TRBJ2-2, with D tentatively TRBD2 (5 bases). Germline V CDR1 and CDR2: LGHNA, YNFKEQ. The CDR3 has 14 residues. V was pared by 4 bases and J by 7 bases, with 13 bases between.

The chain has TRBV11-2 and TRBJ2-6; D gene uncertain. Germline CDR1 reads SGHAT; CDR2 reads FQNNGV. Trimming took off 0 bases at V and 0 bases at J, with 6 bases between the two ends. CDR3 length equals 16 residues. The CDR3 coding sequence is TGTGCCAGCAGCTTAGACAGATTCTCTGGGGCCAACGTCCTGACTTTC. Its translation is CASSLDRFSGANVLTF.

V and J are TRBV27 and TRBJ2-1, with a tentative D call TRBD2 (6 bases). Germline V gene sequence: CDR1 MNHEY, CDR2 SMNVEV (reference sequence). V lost 7 bases, J lost 2 bases, and 15 bases lay in between. This CDR3 has 15 residues. CDR3 coding DNA: TGTGCCAGCACCCCCTCGCGGGAACCCTACAATGAGCAGTTCTTC. The encoded protein is CASTPSREPYNEQFF.

The rearrangement joins TRBV27 to TRBJ1-6; 9 bases line up with TRBD1. Trimming took 6 bases from V and 10 from J; bases not matched to a gene: 7. This CDR3 region has 14 residues. Per the germline V gene, CDR1 is MNHEY and CDR2 is SMNVEV (reference sequence). Written as DNA, the CDR3 is TGTGCCAGCAGCCGGGACAGGGTTGGCTCACCCCTCCACTTT. This sequence encodes CASSRDRVGSPLHF.

The J gene is TRBJ1-6, the V gene TRBV18; weak D call: TRBD1 (6 bases). V was pared by 2 bases and J by 5 bases, with 10 bases between. This CDR3 is 15 amino acids long. In germline, CDR1 is KGHSH, CDR2 LQKENI. CDR3: CASSPGGGHNSPLHF. The CDR3 coding sequence is TGTGCCAGCTCACCAGGCGGGGGGCATAATTCACCCCTCCACTTT.

This chain connects TRBV2 to TRBJ2-3, with D possibly being TRBD1 or TRBD2 (5 bases each). V lost 0 bases and J lost 9, with 10 bases in between. This CDR3 comprises 13 residues. In germline, CDR1 is SNHLY, CDR2 FYNNEI. This CDR3 reads CASSEAGDGTQYF. CDR3 DNA sequence: TGTGCCAGCAGTGAAGCGGGGGACGGGACGCAGTATTTT.

The chain uses TRBV19 and TRBJ1-1; D gene uncertain. Germline CDR1 and CDR2: LNHDA and SQIVND (reference sequence). Trimming stripped 3 bases from V and 7 bases from J, with 6 bases between. The CDR3 loop spans 11 amino acids. CDR3 in amino acids: CASSIQSEAFF. In DNA form, the CDR3 reads TGTGCCAGTAGTATTCAAAGTGAAGCTTTCTTT.

V is TRBV4-3 and J is TRBJ2-2, with D tentatively TRBD1 or TRBD2 (6 bases each). Germline lookup yields CDR1 LGHNA and CDR2 YSLEER. The CDR3 spans 17 residues. Trimming pared 1 base from V and 5 bases from J, leaving 17 bases between. DNA for the CDR3: TGCGCCAGCAGCCAAGGCTACGGGGGCGTACGAACCGGGGAGCTGTTTTTT. It is translated as CASSQGYGGVRTGELFF.

The chain combines TRBV5-6 with TRBJ1-5; D call uncertain. Germline V lookup: CDR1 SGHDT, CDR2 YYEEEE. Trimming cost V 1 base and J 3 bases, with 8 bases left between them. This CDR3 region has 14 residues. Written as DNA, the CDR3 is TGTGCCAGCAGCTTGTCGGGGTACAATCAGCCCCAGCATTTT. Its translation is CASSLSGYNQPQHF. Variable domain in full (rest from reference TRBV5-6 and TRBJ1-5): DAGVTQSPTHLIKTRGQQVTLRCSPKSGHDTVSWYQQALGQGPQFIFQYYEEEERQRGNFPDRFSGHQFPNYSSELNVNALLLGDSALYLCASSLSGYNQPQHFGDGTRLSIL.

The chain combines TRBV11-2 with TRBJ2-1; TRBD1 is a possible D gene (5 bases). V lost 2 bases to trimming and J lost 7 bases, with 9 bases between them. This CDR3 has 13 amino acids. The V gene's germline CDR1 is SGHAT and CDR2 FQNNGV. CDR3 amino acids: CASSLSRQNEQFF. In DNA, the CDR3 is TGTGCCAGCAGCTTATCCCGACAGAATGAGCAGTTCTTC.

The chain uses TRBV18 and TRBJ2-2; 14 bases match TRBD2. The CDR3 sequence is 20 residues long. In germline, CDR1 is KGHSH, CDR2 LQKENI. V was pared by 2 bases and J by 0 bases, with 8 bases of the junction left unmatched. CDR3 in DNA: TGTGCCAGCTCACCAAAGAAGACTAGCGGGGGGGATTCGAACACCGGGGAGCTGTTTTTT. It specifies CASSPKKTSGGDSNTGELFF.

The rearrangement links TRBV10-2 to TRBJ2-1; tentative D call: TRBD2 (5 bases). This CDR3 has 14 residues. The germline V and J ends were trimmed by 3 bases and 0 bases, with 6 bases remaining between them. Germline V gives CDR1 WSHSY, CDR2 SAAADI. The CDR3 coding sequence is TGCGCCAGCAGTGACGGGGTCTCCTACAATGAGCAGTTCTTC. Translating it yields CASSDGVSYNEQFF.

The gene calls are TRBV7-2 and TRBJ2-3; the match to TRBD2 covers 9 bases. The CDR3 length is 16 residues. Germline V lookup: CDR1 SGHTA, CDR2 FQGNSA. After removal of 5 bases from V and 4 bases from J, the junction contained 10 bases not matched to a gene. CDR3: CASSLGVAGAADTQYF. CDR3 DNA: TGTGCCAGCAGCCTTGGGGTAGCGGGGGCGGCAGATACGCAGTATTTT.

The chain carries TRBV6-1 and TRBJ2-6; perhaps TRBD1 as D (6 bases). This CDR3 spans 13 amino acids. The germline gives CDR1 MNHNS, CDR2 SASEGT. The V end lost 6 bases, the J end lost 4 bases, and 7 bases lay between the germline ends. CDR3 nucleotides: TGTGCCAGCAGGGGGGCAGGGGCCAACGTCCTGACTTTC. Translated, it gives CASRGAGANVLTF.

The rearrangement uses TRBV7-9 and TRBJ2-1; D gene unclear. CDR3 length equals 14 residues. Germline V CDR1 and CDR2: SEHNR, FQNEAQ (reference sequence). V gave up 6 bases and J gave up 3 bases, with 12 bases separating them. Here the CDR3 DNA reads TGTGCCAGCAGAGCCAGTGGGGTCTACAATGAGCAGTTCTTC. Protein sequence: CASRASGVYNEQFF.

This clone appeared a few times. V is TRBV29-1 and J is TRBJ1-2; D gene uncertain. CDR1 is SQVTM, CDR2 ANQGSEA, per germline. V dropped 3 bases and J dropped 3 bases, with 14 bases sitting between them. CDR3 length: 14 residues. CDR3 sequence: CSVDARVLDYGYTF. DNA of the CDR3: TGCAGCGTTGATGCCCGGGTGTTGGACTATGGCTACACCTTC. Combining the CDR3 with reference TRBV29-1 and TRBJ1-2 gives the whole variable domain SAVISQKPSRDICQRGTSLTIQCQVDSQVTMMFWYRQQPGQSLTLIATANQGSEATYESGFVIDKFPISRPNLTFSTLTVSNMSPEDSSIYLCSVDARVLDYGYTFGSGTRLTVV.

Only one count was recorded for this clone. The gene calls are TRBV28 and TRBJ1-5, with D unclear. Trimming took 3 bases from V and 3 from J, leaving 9 bases between them. The CDR3 sequence is 14 residues long. CDR1 MDHEN and CDR2 SYDVKM come from the germline V gene. The CDR3 spells CASSFLANNQPQHF. The CDR3 coding sequence is TGTGCCAGCAGTTTTCTGGCAAACAATCAGCCCCAGCATTTT.